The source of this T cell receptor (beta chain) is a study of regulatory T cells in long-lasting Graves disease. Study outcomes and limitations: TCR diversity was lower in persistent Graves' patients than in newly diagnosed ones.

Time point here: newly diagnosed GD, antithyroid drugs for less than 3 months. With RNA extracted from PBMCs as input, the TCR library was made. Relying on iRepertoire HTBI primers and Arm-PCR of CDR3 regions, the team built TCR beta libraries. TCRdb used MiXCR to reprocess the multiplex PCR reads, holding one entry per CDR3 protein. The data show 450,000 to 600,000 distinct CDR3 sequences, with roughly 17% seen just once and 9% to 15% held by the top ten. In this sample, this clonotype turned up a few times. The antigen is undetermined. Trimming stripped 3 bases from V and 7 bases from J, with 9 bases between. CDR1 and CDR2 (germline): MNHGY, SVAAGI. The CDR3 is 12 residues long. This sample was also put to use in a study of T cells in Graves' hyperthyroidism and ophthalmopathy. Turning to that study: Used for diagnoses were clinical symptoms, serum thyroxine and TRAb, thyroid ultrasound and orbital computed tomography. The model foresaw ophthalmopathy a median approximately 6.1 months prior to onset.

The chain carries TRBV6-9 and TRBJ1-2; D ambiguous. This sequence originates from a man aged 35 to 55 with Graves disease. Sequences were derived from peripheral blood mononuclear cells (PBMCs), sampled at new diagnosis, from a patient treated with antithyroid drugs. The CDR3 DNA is TGTGCCAGCAGTTACGAAGTGAGTGGCTACACCTTC. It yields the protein CASSYEVSGYTF.